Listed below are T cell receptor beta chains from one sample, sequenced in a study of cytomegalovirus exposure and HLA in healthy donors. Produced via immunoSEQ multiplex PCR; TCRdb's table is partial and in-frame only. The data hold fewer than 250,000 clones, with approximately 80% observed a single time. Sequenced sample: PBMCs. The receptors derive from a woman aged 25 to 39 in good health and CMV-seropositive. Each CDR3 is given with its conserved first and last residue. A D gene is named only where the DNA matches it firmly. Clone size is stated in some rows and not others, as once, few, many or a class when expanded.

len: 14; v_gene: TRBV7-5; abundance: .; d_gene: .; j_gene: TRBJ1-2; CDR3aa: CARSRGHANYGYTF; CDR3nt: TGTGCCAGAAGCCGGGGACACGCGAACTATGGCTACACCTTC
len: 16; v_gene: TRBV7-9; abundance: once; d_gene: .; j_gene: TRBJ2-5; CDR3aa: CASSSTGGSSQETQYF; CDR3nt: TGTGCCAGCAGCTCCACTGGAGGCTCCTCTCAAGAGACCCAGTACTTC
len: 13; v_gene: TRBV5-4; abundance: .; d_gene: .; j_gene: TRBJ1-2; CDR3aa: CASSLGHSYGYTF; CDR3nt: TGTGCCAGCAGCCTTGGACATAGCTATGGCTACACCTTC
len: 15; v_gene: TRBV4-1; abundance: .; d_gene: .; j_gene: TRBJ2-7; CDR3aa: CASSQESRGPYEQYF; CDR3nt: TGCGCCAGCAGCCAAGAGTCCAGGGGACCCTACGAGCAGTACTTC
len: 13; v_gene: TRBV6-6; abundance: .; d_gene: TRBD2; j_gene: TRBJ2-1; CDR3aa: CASRPTSGSEQFF; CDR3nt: TGTGCCAGCAGACCTACTAGCGGGAGTGAGCAGTTCTTC
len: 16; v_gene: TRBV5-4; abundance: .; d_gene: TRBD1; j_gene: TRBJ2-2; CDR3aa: CASSLLLQGDTGELFF; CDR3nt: TGTGCCAGCAGCTTGCTTTTACAGGGGGACACCGGGGAGCTGTTTTTT
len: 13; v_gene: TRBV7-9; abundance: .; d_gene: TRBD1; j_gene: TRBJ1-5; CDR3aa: CASSPDRVQPQHF; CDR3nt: TGTGCCAGCAGCCCGGACAGGGTTCAGCCCCAGCATTTT
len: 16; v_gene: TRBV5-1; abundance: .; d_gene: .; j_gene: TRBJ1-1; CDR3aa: CASSLGWGQRNTEAFF; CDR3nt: TGCGCCAGCAGCTTGGGGTGGGGACAAAGGAACACTGAAGCTTTCTTT
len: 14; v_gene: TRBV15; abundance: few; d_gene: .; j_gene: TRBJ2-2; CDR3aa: CATKAAGDTGELFF; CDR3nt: TGTGCCACCAAGGCCGCAGGTGACACCGGGGAGCTGTTTTTT
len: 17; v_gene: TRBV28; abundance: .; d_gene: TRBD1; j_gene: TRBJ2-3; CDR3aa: CATLLRGDRGTTDTQYF; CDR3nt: TGTGCCACCTTGCTACGGGGAGACAGGGGCACTACAGATACGCAGTATTTT
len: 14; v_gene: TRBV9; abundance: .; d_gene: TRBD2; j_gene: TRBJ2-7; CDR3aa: CASSASGSPYEQYF; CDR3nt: TGTGCCAGCAGCGCTAGCGGGTCTCCCTACGAGCAGTACTTC
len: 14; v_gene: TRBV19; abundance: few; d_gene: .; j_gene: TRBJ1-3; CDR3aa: CASGTGRSGNTIYF; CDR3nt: TGTGCCAGCGGAACAGGGCGCTCTGGAAACACCATATATTTT
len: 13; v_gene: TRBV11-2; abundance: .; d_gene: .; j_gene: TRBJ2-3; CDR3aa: CASSLNFRDTQYF; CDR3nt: TGTGCCAGCAGCTTAAATTTCCGGGATACGCAGTATTTT
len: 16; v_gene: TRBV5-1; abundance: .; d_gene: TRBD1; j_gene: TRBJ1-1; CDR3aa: CASSYGGLQGGTEAFF; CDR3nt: TGCGCCAGCAGCTATGGTGGACTACAGGGGGGCACTGAAGCTTTCTTT
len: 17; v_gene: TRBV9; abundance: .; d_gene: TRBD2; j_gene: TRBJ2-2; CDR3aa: CASSVDAGGPDTGELFF; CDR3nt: TGTGCCAGCAGCGTAGACGCGGGGGGGCCGGACACCGGGGAGCTGTTTTTT
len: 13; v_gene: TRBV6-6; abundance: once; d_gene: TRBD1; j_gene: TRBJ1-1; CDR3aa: CASHRGSDTEAFF; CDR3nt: TGTGCCAGCCACAGGGGTTCAGACACTGAAGCTTTCTTT
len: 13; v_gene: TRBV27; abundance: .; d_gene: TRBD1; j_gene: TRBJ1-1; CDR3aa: CASSDRGGTEAFF; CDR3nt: TGTGCCAGCAGTGACAGGGGAGGGACTGAAGCTTTCTTT
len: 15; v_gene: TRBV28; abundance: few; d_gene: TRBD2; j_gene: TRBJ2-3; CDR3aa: CASRLAGGEADTQYF; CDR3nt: TGTGCCAGCAGGCTAGCGGGGGGGGAGGCAGATACGCAGTATTTT
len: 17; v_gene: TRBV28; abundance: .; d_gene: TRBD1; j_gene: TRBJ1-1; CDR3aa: CASTKLGTGGTNTEAFF; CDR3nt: TGTGCCAGCACCAAACTTGGGACAGGGGGGACGAACACTGAAGCTTTCTTT
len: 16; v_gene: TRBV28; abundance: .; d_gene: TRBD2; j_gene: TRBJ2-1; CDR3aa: CASSQTSGSSYNEQFF; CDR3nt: TGTGCCAGCAGCCAAACTAGCGGTAGCTCCTACAATGAGCAGTTCTTC
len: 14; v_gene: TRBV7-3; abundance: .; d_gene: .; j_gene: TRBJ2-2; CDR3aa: CASSLTGGPGELFF; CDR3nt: TGTGCCAGCAGCTTAACGGGCGGGCCCGGGGAGCTGTTTTTT
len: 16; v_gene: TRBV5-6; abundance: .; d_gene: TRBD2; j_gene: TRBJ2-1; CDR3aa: CASSFLGAGGINEQFF; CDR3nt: TGTGCCAGCAGCTTTCTTGGAGCGGGGGGAATCAATGAGCAGTTCTTC
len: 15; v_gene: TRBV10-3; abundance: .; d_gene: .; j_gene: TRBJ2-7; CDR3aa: CAISESGTGSYEQYF; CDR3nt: TGTGCCATCAGTGAGTCGGGGACTGGCTCCTACGAGCAGTACTTC
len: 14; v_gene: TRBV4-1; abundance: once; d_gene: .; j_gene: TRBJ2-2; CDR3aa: CASSLGQNTGELFF; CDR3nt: TGCGCCAGCAGCCTGGGACAAAACACCGGGGAGCTGTTTTTT
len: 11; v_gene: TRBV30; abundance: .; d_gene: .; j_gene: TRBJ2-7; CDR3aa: CAWSLGGEQYF; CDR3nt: TGTGCCTGGAGTTTAGGGGGTGAGCAGTACTTC
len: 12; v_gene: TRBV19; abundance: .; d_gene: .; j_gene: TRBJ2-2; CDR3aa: CASRFQTGELFF; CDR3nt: TGTGCCAGTAGGTTCCAAACCGGGGAGCTGTTTTTT
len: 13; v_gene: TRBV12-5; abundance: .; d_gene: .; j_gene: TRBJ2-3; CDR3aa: CASGPRGGDTQYF; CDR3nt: TGTGCTAGTGGTCCGAGAGGGGGAGATACGCAGTATTTT
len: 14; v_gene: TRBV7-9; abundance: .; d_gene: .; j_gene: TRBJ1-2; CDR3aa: CASSLDRNSYGYTF; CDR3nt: TGTGCCAGCAGCCTGGACAGAAACTCCTATGGCTACACCTTC
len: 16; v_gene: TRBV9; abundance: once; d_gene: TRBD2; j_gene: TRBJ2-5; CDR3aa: CASSVAGLAGEETQYF; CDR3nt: TGTGCCAGCAGCGTAGCTGGACTAGCGGGGGAAGAGACCCAGTACTTC